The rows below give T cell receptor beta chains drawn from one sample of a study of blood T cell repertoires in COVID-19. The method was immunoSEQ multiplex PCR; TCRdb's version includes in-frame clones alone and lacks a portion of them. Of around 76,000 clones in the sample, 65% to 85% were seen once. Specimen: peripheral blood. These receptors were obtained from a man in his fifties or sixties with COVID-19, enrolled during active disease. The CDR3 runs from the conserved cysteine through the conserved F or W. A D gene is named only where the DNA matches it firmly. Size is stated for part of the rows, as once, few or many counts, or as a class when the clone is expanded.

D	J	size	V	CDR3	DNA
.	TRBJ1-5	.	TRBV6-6	CASSFFSDSNQPQHF	TGTGCCAGCAGTTTTTTCAGCGATAGCAATCAGCCCCAGCATTTT
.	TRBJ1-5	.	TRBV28	CASSTPGGSPSQPQHF	TGTGCCAGCTCTACCCCGGGCGGGTCTCCCTCACAGCCCCAGCATTTT
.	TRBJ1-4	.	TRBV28	CASSGGESEKLFF	TGTGCCAGCAGTGGGGGGGAAAGTGAAAAACTGTTTTTT
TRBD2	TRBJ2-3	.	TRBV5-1	CASSLAGTSGRSSTDTQYF	TGCGCCAGCAGCCTGGCCGGGACTAGCGGGAGGAGCAGCACAGATACGCAGTATTTT
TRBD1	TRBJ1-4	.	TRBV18	CASSPKGQGIEKLFF	TGTGCCAGCTCTCCGAAAGGACAGGGAATCGAAAAACTGTTTTTT
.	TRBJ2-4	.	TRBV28	CASSPPGRGRSKNIQYF	TGTGCCAGCAGCCCTCCCGGGAGGGGGCGCAGCAAAAACATTCAGTACTTC
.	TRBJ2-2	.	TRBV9	CASSLSSRVAGELFF	TGTGCCAGCAGTCTCTCCTCCAGGGTTGCCGGGGAGCTGTTTTTT
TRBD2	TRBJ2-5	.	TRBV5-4	CASSLPSGRETQYF	TGTGCCAGCAGCTTGCCTAGCGGGAGGGAGACCCAGTACTTC
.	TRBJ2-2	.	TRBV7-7	CASSLAPGQNTGELFF	TGTGCTAGCAGCTTAGCGCCGGGACAGAACACCGGGGAGCTGTTTTTT
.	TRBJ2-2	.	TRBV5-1	CASSSRDTATGELFF	TGCGCCAGCAGCTCCCGGGACACAGCCACCGGGGAGCTGTTTTTT
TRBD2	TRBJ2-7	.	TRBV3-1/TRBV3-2	CASSQPTSGLYEQYF	TGTGCCAGCAGCCAGCCGACTAGCGGGTTATACGAGCAGTACTTC
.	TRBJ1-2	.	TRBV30	CAGQGYGYTF	TGTGCCGGTCAGGGGTATGGCTACACCTTC
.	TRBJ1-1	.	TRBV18	CASSPGDNQAFF	TGTGCCAGCTCACCAGGCGACAATCAAGCTTTCTTT
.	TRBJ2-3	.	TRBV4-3	CASSHAGEGADTQYF	TGCGCCAGCAGCCACGCGGGAGAGGGGGCAGATACGCAGTATTTT
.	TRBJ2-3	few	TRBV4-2	CASSQDYQGDTQYF	TGTGCCAGCAGCCAAGATTACCAGGGAGATACGCAGTATTTT
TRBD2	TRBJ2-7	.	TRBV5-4	CASSLGLAEVGEQYF	TGTGCCAGCAGCTTGGGACTAGCCGAGGTTGGCGAGCAGTACTTC
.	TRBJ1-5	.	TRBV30	CAWSQGTSFWPQHF	TGTGCCTGGAGTCAGGGGACCTCCTTTTGGCCCCAGCATTTT
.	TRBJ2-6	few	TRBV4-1	CASSQGLRVAAVGANVLTF	TGCGCCAGCAGCCAAGGGTTGCGGGTAGCGGCGGTTGGGGCCAACGTCCTGACTTTC
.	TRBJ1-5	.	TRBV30	CAWSGPGNQPQHF	TGTGCCTGGAGCGGTCCAGGAAATCAGCCCCAGCATTTT
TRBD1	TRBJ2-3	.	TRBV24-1	CATSMTGGSADTQYF	TGTGCCACCAGTATGACAGGGGGAAGCGCAGATACGCAGTATTTT
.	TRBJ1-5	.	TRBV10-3	CAISRDVGNQPQHF	TGTGCCATCAGCAGGGATGTTGGCAATCAGCCCCAGCATTTT
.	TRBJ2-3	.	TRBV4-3	CASSQEARRTDTQYF	TGCGCCAGCAGCCAAGAGGCCAGAAGAACAGATACGCAGTATTTT
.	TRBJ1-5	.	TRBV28	CASSPSHDIPQHF	TGTGCCAGCAGCCCCTCCCATGACATTCCCCAGCATTTT
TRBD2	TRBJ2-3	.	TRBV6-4	CASSEAASGGTDTQYF	TGTGCCAGCAGTGAAGCGGCTAGCGGCGGCACAGATACGCAGTATTTT
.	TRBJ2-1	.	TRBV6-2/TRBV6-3	CASSYTEGGYNEQFF	TGTGCCAGCAGTTACACGGAGGGCGGATACAATGAGCAGTTCTTC
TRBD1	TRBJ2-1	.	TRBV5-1	CASSEYPGQTQGEQFF	TGCGCCAGCAGCGAATATCCGGGACAGACACAAGGTGAGCAGTTCTTC
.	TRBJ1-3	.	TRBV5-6	CASSFREDPSGNTIYF	TGTGCCAGCAGCTTTAGGGAGGACCCCTCTGGAAACACCATATATTTT
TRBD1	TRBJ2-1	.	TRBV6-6	CAISPGTGGLNEQFF	TGTGCCATCTCACCCGGGACAGGGGGCCTCAATGAGCAGTTCTTC
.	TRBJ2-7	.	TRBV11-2	CASTLPDSSYEQYF	TGTGCCAGCACCCTCCCGGACAGTTCCTACGAGCAGTACTTC
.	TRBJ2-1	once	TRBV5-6	CASSLSGNEQFF	TGTGCCAGCAGCTTGTCGGGCAATGAGCAGTTCTTC
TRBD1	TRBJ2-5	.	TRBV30	CACLTGGEETQYF	TGTGCCTGCTTGACAGGGGGTGAAGAGACCCAGTACTTC
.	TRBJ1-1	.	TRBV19	CASSARRDTEAFF	TGTGCCAGTAGTGCCCGACGGGACACTGAAGCTTTCTTT
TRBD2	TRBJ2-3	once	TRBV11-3	CASSRGLAGVPDTQYF	TGTGCCAGCAGCCGGGGACTAGCGGGAGTTCCAGATACGCAGTATTTT
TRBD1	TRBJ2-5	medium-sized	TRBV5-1	CASSRGQAQETQYF	TGCGCCAGCAGCCGCGGACAGGCACAAGAGACCCAGTACTTC
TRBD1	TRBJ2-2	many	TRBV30	CAWNKGTANTGELFF	TGTGCCTGGAATAAAGGGACAGCTAACACCGGGGAGCTGTTTTTT
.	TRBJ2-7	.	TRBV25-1	CASRAYSPSYEQYF	TGTGCCAGCAGGGCCTACAGTCCCTCCTACGAGCAGTACTTC
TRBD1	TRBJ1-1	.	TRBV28	CASTPRGSGGGTEAFF	TGTGCCAGCACCCCTAGGGGGTCAGGGGGCGGTACTGAAGCTTTCTTT
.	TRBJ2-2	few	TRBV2	CASSLDSGELFF	TGTGCCAGCAGCCTGGACAGCGGGGAGCTGTTTTTT
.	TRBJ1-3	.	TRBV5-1	CASSREGRDSGNTIYF	TGCGCCAGCAGCAGGGAGGGACGGGACTCTGGAAACACCATATATTTT
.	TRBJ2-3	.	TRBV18	CASSPRNSDTDTQYF	TGTGCCAGCTCACCGCGAAACAGTGACACAGATACGCAGTATTTT
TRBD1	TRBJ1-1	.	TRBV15	CATSGWGQQNTEAFF	TGTGCCACCAGCGGGTGGGGACAGCAGAACACTGAAGCTTTCTTT
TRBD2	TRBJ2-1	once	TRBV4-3	CASSPITSGVSYNEQFF	TGCGCCAGCAGCCCAATAACTAGCGGGGTCTCCTACAATGAGCAGTTCTTC
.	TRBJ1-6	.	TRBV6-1	CASSERGRGGYNSPLHF	TGTGCCAGCAGTGAAAGAGGCAGGGGCGGTTATAATTCACCCCTCCACTTT
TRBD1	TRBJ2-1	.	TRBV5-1	CASSLARLKRGRQYNEQFF	TGCGCCAGCAGCTTGGCTAGACTAAAAAGGGGGCGACAATACAATGAGCAGTTCTTC
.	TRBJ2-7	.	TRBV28	CASSTGTTLEQYF	TGTGCCAGCAGTACCGGGACAACCCTGGAGCAGTACTTC
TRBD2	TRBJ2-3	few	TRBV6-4	CASSRVAGHTDTQYF	TGTGCCAGCAGCCGAGTAGCGGGACACACAGATACGCAGTATTTT
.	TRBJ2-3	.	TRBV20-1	CSASYQGLGTQYF	TGCAGTGCTAGTTACCAGGGGTTAGGTACGCAGTATTTT
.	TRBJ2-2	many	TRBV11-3	CASSRRDTGELFF	TGTGCCAGTTCTAGGCGGGACACCGGGGAGCTGTTTTTT
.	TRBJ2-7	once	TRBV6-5	CASSYEGGAEQYF	TGTGCCAGCAGTTACGAAGGGGGAGCCGAGCAGTACTTC
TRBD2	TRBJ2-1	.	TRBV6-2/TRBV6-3	CASSGGRGNEQFF	TGTGCCAGCAGTGGCGGGAGAGGGAATGAGCAGTTCTTC
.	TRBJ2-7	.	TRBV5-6	CASSQQMFYGATMQYF	TGTGCCAGCAGTCAGCAAATGTTCTACGGAGCTACGATGCAGTACTTC
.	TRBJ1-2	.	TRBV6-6	CASSYPQQGSYTF	TGTGCCAGCAGTTACCCCCAGCAGGGGAGCTACACCTTC
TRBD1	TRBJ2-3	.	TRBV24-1	CATSRAQGTDTQYF	TGTGCCACCAGTAGGGCACAGGGGACAGATACGCAGTATTTT
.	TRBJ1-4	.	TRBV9	CASSSGVGISEKLFF	TGTGCCAGCAGCTCCGGGGTTGGGATTTCGGAAAAACTGTTTTTT
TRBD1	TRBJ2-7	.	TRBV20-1	CSASSRDSYEQYF	TGCAGTGCTAGTTCAAGGGACAGCTACGAGCAGTACTTC
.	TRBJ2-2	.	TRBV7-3	CASSLSGTGELFF	TGTGCCAGCAGCTTGTCGGGAACCGGGGAGCTGTTTTTT
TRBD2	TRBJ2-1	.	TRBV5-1	CASSLVLAGVNEQFF	TGCGCCAGCAGCTTGGTACTAGCGGGCGTTAATGAGCAGTTCTTC
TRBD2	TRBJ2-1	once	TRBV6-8	CASINLSGSSYNEQFF	TGTGCCAGCATCAATCTGAGCGGGAGTTCCTACAATGAGCAGTTCTTC
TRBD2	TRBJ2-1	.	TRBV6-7	CASRVVGTSGEDSYNEQFF	TGTGCCAGCAGAGTGGTGGGGACTAGCGGAGAGGACTCCTACAATGAGCAGTTCTTC